This T cell receptor beta chain was recovered during a study of control samples from healthy donors and cancer patients. The assay was immunoSEQ multiplex PCR, and TCRdb's table has in-frame clones only and misses some. Of around 100,000 clones listed, 80% to 95% are singletons. This CDR3 is 12 amino acids long. V lost 3 bases and J lost 17, with 16 bases in between. Looked up from germline, CDR1 is KGHSH and CDR2 is LQKENI. The genes are TRBV18 and TRBJ2-2; D could derive from TRBD1 or TRBD2 (5 bases each). The source material was blood. This clonotype was sampled from a human donor in good health. The donor label of this sample is uncertain. The CDR3 DNA is TGTGCCAGCTCACCGGTAGCCGGGACCTTATTTTTT. Translated, it gives CASSPVAGTLFF. Based on the CDR3 plus reference TRBV18 and TRBJ2-2, the full variable domain is NAGVMQNPRHLVRRRGQEARLRCSPMKGHSHVYWYRQLPEEGLKFMVYLQKENIIDESGMPKERFSAEFPKEGPSILRIQQVVRGDSAAYFCASSPVAGTLFFGEGSRLTVL.